These T cell receptor beta chains were read from a single sample in a study of T-cell memory formation after mild COVID-19. TCRdb called the 5' RACE reads again in MiXCR, with one record for every CDR3 protein. The sample lists 340,000 or so distinct CDR3 sequences, roughly 13% occurring once. Sample: PBMCs or a T cell subset sorted from them (not recorded which). The receptor set was obtained from a young man who had mild COVID-19 (a few samples of this study predate the infection). Cell type and time point are not known. The conserved cysteine and the conserved F or W are not part of the CDR3 here.

cdr3_aa | v_call
ASSLGSYSNQPQH | TRBV7-9
ASSQDYMSWAF | TRBV4-3
ASSPWRGPQETQY | TRBV7-9
ATSDALVDRTDGANVLT | TRBV24-1
ASRQGIGNQPQH | TRBV6-5
ASSPLATGFRQPQH | TRBV6-5
ASSYPGYTGELF | TRBV6-5
ASSPENRAYEQY | TRBV7-9
ASSQAENIQY | TRBV3-1
AITIGPLEEQF | TRBV10-3
ASSLESGTNYGYT | TRBV7-9